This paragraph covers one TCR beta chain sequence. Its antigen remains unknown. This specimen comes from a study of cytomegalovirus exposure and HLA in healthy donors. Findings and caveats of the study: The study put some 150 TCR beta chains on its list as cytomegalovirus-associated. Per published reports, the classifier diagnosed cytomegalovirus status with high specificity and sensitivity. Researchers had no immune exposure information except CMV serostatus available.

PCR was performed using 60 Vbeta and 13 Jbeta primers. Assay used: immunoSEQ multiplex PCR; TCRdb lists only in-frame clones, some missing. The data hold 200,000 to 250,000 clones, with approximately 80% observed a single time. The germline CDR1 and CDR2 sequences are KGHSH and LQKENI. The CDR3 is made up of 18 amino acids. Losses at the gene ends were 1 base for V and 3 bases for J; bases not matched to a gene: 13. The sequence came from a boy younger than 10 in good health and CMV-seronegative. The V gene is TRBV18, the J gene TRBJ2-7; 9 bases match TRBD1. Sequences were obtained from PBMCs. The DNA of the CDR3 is TGTGCCAGCTCACCACTGTCCCCGGGACAGGGTCTGTTCTACGAGCAGTACTTC. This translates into CASSPLSPGQGLFYEQYF.